This entry lists 3 T cell receptor beta chains sequenced from one sample in a study of CXCR3-negative and CXCR3-positive naive CD8 T cells. 5' RACE with UMI labels generated the TRB cDNA libraries. TCRdb re-called the 5' RACE reads; every CDR3 protein appears as one record, without DNA. The sample table includes approximately 9,100 distinct CDR3 sequences. Sequences were obtained from naive CXCR3- CD8+ T cells from blood. The subset denotes: CD45RO-CCR7+CD27+CD95- naive CD8+ T cells lacking CXCR3 (TNR3-). These TCRs come from a human donor in good health. Some clones in this sample may be carry-over from other donors' samples.

The rearrangement links TRBV29-1 to TRBJ2-1; TCRdb outputs TRBD1, but without DNA this stays unchecked. The CDR3 is made up of 14 amino acids. The germline gives CDR1 SQVTM, CDR2 ANQGSEA. CDR3 in amino acids: CSVDLGQGNNEQFF.

This chain uses TRBV7-9 with TRBJ2-7; with no DNA, the TCRdb D assignment of TRBD1 cannot be verified. The germline CDR1 and CDR2 sequences are SEHNR and FQNEAQ (reference sequence). The CDR3 length is 12 residues. The CDR3: CASSFPGGEQYF.

This clonotype counts as medium-sized by frequency. The chain uses TRBV20-1 and TRBJ2-5; the TCRdb D gene call, TRBD1, has no DNA to confirm it. The CDR3 sequence is 15 residues long. Germline CDR1 is DFQATT and CDR2 is SNEGSKA (reference sequence). The CDR3 loop is CSARSWEDGRETQYF.